Listed below are T cell receptor beta chains from one sample, sequenced in a study of Ad26.COV2.S vaccination and SARS-CoV-2 variants. Profiling relied on immunoSEQ multiplex PCR, and the TCRdb table lists in-frame clones only, not all of them. This sample has roughly 180,000 clones; around nine tenths occur once, and the top ten carry about 5.5%. Here the sequenced sample was peripheral blood, taken after recovery from COVID-19. The receptors shown here come from a human donor who had recovered from COVID-19. CDR3s include the opening cysteine and the closing phenylalanine or tryptophan. A D gene is named only where the DNA matches it firmly. Expanded clones are given a class, and other clones once, few, many or no size at all.

j_gene | d_gene | abundance | v_gene | CDR3aa | CDR3nt
TRBJ1-6 | . | once | TRBV19 | CASSILGRTAGSPLHF | TGTGCCAGTAGTATATTGGGCCGGACAGCCGGATCACCCCTCCACTTT
TRBJ2-7 | . | . | TRBV9 | CASSVDLPAYEQYF | TGTGCCAGCAGCGTAGATCTACCAGCCTACGAGCAGTACTTC
TRBJ2-1 | . | . | TRBV11-1 | CASTPQAGTSYNEQFF | TGTGCCAGCACCCCCCAAGCCGGGACTTCCTACAATGAGCAGTTCTTC
TRBJ2-1 | . | . | TRBV4-2 | CASRAETYNEQFF | TGTGCCAGCAGAGCTGAAACCTACAATGAGCAGTTCTTC
TRBJ2-5 | TRBD2 | . | TRBV5-4 | CASSSGLGPETQYF | TGTGCCAGCAGCTCCGGACTAGGACCAGAGACCCAGTACTTC
TRBJ2-3 | TRBD2 | . | TRBV5-4 | CASSSPIAGGADTQYF | TGTGCCAGCAGCTCCCCTATAGCGGGAGGGGCAGATACGCAGTATTTT
TRBJ2-5 | . | . | TRBV7-9 | CASSLAQGHDQETQYF | TGTGCCAGCAGCTTAGCGCAGGGACATGACCAAGAGACCCAGTACTTC
TRBJ1-2 | . | . | TRBV7-9 | CASSLGGAYGYTF | TGTGCCAGCAGCTTAGGTGGGGCCTATGGCTACACCTTC
TRBJ2-1 | . | . | TRBV6-5 | CASTLDNEQFF | TGTGCCAGCACCCTAGACAATGAGCAGTTCTTC
TRBJ2-2 | . | . | TRBV10-1 | CASSESPFPGELFF | TGCGCCAGCAGTGAGTCCCCTTTCCCCGGGGAGCTGTTTTTT
TRBJ2-7 | TRBD2 | . | TRBV10-1 | CASIRLAGSEQYF | TGCGCCAGCATCCGACTAGCGGGAAGCGAGCAGTACTTC
TRBJ1-5 | TRBD1 | . | TRBV28 | CASRLTGGGQPQHF | TGTGCCAGCAGACTAACAGGGGGCGGTCAGCCCCAGCATTTT
TRBJ2-5 | . | once | TRBV7-9 | CASSRKGVFQETQYF | TGTGCCAGCAGCCGAAAGGGGGTTTTCCAAGAGACCCAGTACTTC
TRBJ1-1 | . | . | TRBV30 | CAWSPDSNTEAFF | TGTGCCTGGAGTCCTGACAGTAACACTGAAGCTTTCTTT
TRBJ1-3 | . | . | TRBV30 | CAWGRDSGNTIYF | TGTGCCTGGGGCAGGGACTCTGGAAACACCATATATTTT
TRBJ2-7 | TRBD2 | . | TRBV20-1 | CSASLPGLAGGEQYF | TGCAGTGCTAGTCTCCCGGGACTAGCGGGGGGCGAGCAGTACTTC
TRBJ1-1 | . | . | TRBV9 | CASSDANTEAFF | TGTGCCAGCAGCGATGCGAACACTGAAGCTTTCTTT
TRBJ2-1 | . | . | TRBV7-9 | CASNADYLSSYNEQFF | TGTGCCAGCAACGCCGACTACCTCAGCTCCTACAATGAGCAGTTCTTC
TRBJ1-6 | . | . | TRBV3-1/TRBV3-2 | CASSQGTPLHF | TGTGCCAGCAGCCAAGGAACACCCCTCCACTTT
TRBJ1-5 | . | . | TRBV5-8 | CASSLPGSNQPQHF | TGTGCCAGCAGCTTACCAGGGAGCAATCAGCCCCAGCATTTT
TRBJ2-1 | TRBD2 | . | TRBV7-3 | CASSLIVAGEQFF | TGTGCCAGCAGCTTAATCGTAGCGGGGGAGCAGTTCTTC
TRBJ2-2 | TRBD1 | . | TRBV4-1 | CASSPTGSPGELFF | TGCGCCAGCAGCCCGACAGGGTCCCCCGGGGAGCTGTTTTTT
TRBJ1-3 | TRBD1 | . | TRBV10-3 | CAISESGTVSGNTIYF | TGTGCCATCAGTGAGTCAGGGACAGTCTCTGGAAACACCATATATTTT
TRBJ1-3 | . | . | TRBV7-9 | CASSFPEGVHSGNTIYF | TGTGCCAGCAGCTTTCCCGAAGGCGTCCACTCTGGAAACACCATATATTTT
TRBJ2-7 | . | few | TRBV18 | CASSPPGPLKQYF | TGTGCCAGCTCACCACCGGGACCTCTAAAGCAGTACTTC
TRBJ2-7 | . | . | TRBV6-6 | CASSYGPDYEQYF | TGTGCCAGCAGCTACGGTCCCGACTACGAGCAGTACTTC
TRBJ1-1 | . | . | TRBV7-3 | CASSFDRSAEAFF | TGTGCCAGCAGCTTTGACAGATCCGCTGAAGCTTTCTTT
TRBJ2-5 | TRBD1 | . | TRBV11-1 | CASSLGQGRETQYF | TGTGCCAGCAGCTTAGGACAGGGCAGGGAGACCCAGTACTTC
TRBJ1-1 | TRBD1 | . | TRBV5-1 | CASSFGQGRPKSFF | TGCGCCAGCAGCTTTGGACAGGGCCGTCCGAAATCTTTCTTT
TRBJ2-7 | TRBD1 | . | TRBV5-4 | CASSSQDRVSLYEQYF | TGTGCCAGCAGCTCGCAAGACAGGGTTTCCCTCTACGAGCAGTACTTC
TRBJ2-5 | TRBD2 | . | TRBV3-1/TRBV3-2 | CASSQVTSGSGLETQYF | TGTGCCAGCAGCCAAGTGACTAGCGGGAGCGGACTAGAGACCCAGTACTTC
TRBJ2-1 | . | . | TRBV27 | CASSFTGAVNEQFF | TGTGCCAGCAGTTTCACGGGAGCGGTTAATGAGCAGTTCTTC
TRBJ2-5 | TRBD1 | . | TRBV6-5 | CASSYPTGAEGTQYF | TGTGCCAGCAGTTACCCGACAGGGGCTGAGGGGACCCAGTACTTC
TRBJ2-4 | . | . | TRBV19 | CASSPFLGGKNIQYF | TGTGCCAGTAGTCCATTTCTAGGGGGCAAAAACATTCAGTACTTC
TRBJ1-3 | TRBD1 | . | TRBV28 | CASSGQGAGNTIYF | TGTGCCAGCAGTGGCCAGGGGGCTGGAAACACCATATATTTT
TRBJ2-3 | TRBD2 | few | TRBV6-5 | CASRAGLAGTDTQYF | TGTGCCAGCAGAGCGGGACTAGCGGGTACAGATACGCAGTATTTT
TRBJ1-2 | TRBD1 | once | TRBV6-2/TRBV6-3 | CASSNTRGGSNYGYTF | TGTGCCAGCAGCAACACGAGAGGGGGCAGTAACTATGGCTACACCTTC
TRBJ2-3 | TRBD1 | . | TRBV9 | CASSSGQDTDTQYF | TGTGCCAGCAGTTCCGGACAGGACACAGATACGCAGTATTTT
TRBJ2-3 | . | . | TRBV27 | CASSLFTGSGDTQYF | TGTGCCAGCAGTTTATTTACGGGCTCCGGAGATACGCAGTATTTT
TRBJ2-3 | . | . | TRBV9 | CASSPPAYPTDTQYF | TGTGCCAGCAGCCCCCCAGCCTACCCCACAGATACGCAGTATTTT
TRBJ1-2 | . | . | TRBV5-5 | CASGDYFSNYGYTF | TGTGCCAGCGGCGACTACTTCTCTAACTATGGCTACACCTTC
TRBJ2-3 | . | . | TRBV29-1 | CSVGETDTQYF | TGCAGCGTTGGGGAAACAGATACGCAGTATTTT
TRBJ2-1 | . | . | TRBV6-2/TRBV6-3 | CASSLTAKQFF | TGTGCCAGCAGCCTGACGGCTAAGCAGTTCTTC
TRBJ1-3 | . | . | TRBV6-5 | CASSFQIGHGNTIYF | TGTGCCAGCAGTTTTCAGATAGGACACGGAAACACCATATATTTT
TRBJ1-2 | . | . | TRBV2 | CATAPLGYTF | TGTGCCACAGCCCCGTTGGGCTACACCTTC
TRBJ1-4 | . | . | TRBV7-9 | CASSSERTANEKLFF | TGTGCCAGCAGTTCCGAGCGGACAGCTAATGAAAAACTGTTTTTT
TRBJ1-1 | TRBD1 | . | TRBV5-1 | CASSLTGTGFMNTEAFF | TGCGCCAGCAGCTTGACCGGGACAGGGTTCATGAACACTGAAGCTTTCTTT
TRBJ2-1 | . | . | TRBV14 | CASSQDFSYNEQFF | TGTGCCAGCAGCCAAGACTTCTCCTACAATGAGCAGTTCTTC
TRBJ2-1 | . | . | TRBV6-4 | CASSVEALSSYNEQFF | TGTGCCAGCAGTGTAGAAGCGCTGAGCTCCTACAATGAGCAGTTCTTC
TRBJ1-2 | TRBD1 | once | TRBV5-1 | CASSLGGQGDGYTF | TGCGCCAGCAGCTTGGGCGGACAGGGAGATGGCTACACCTTC
TRBJ2-5 | . | . | TRBV2 | CASSEAMGGSETQYF | TGTGCCAGCAGTGAAGCGATGGGGGGATCGGAGACCCAGTACTTC
TRBJ1-6 | . | . | TRBV30 | CAWSVGPLNPPLHF | TGTGCCTGGAGTGTGGGTCCCCTCAATCCGCCCCTCCACTTT
TRBJ2-1 | . | . | TRBV6-4 | CASSDSAASNEQFF | TGTGCCAGCAGTGACTCGGCTGCCAGCAATGAGCAGTTCTTC
TRBJ2-5 | . | . | TRBV2 | CASSFDTQETQYF | TGTGCCAGCAGTTTCGACACCCAAGAGACCCAGTACTTC
TRBJ1-3 | TRBD1 | . | TRBV12-3/TRBV12-4 | CASGAGGRNTIYF | TGTGCCAGTGGAGCAGGGGGGAGAAACACCATATATTTT
TRBJ1-1 | TRBD1 | . | TRBV9 | CASSWGTALNTEAFF | TGTGCCAGCAGCTGGGGGACAGCTTTGAACACTGAAGCTTTCTTT
TRBJ1-5 | . | once | TRBV5-8 | CASSFMDGYSNQPQHF | TGTGCCAGCAGCTTTATGGACGGGTATAGCAATCAGCCCCAGCATTTT
TRBJ1-1 | TRBD1 | once | TRBV12-3/TRBV12-4 | CASRTTGGTEAFF | TGTGCCAGCAGGACGACAGGGGGTACTGAAGCTTTCTTT
TRBJ1-4 | . | few | TRBV30 | CAWSVDTSGEKLFF | TGTGCCTGGAGTGTTGACACCTCGGGGGAAAAACTGTTTTTT